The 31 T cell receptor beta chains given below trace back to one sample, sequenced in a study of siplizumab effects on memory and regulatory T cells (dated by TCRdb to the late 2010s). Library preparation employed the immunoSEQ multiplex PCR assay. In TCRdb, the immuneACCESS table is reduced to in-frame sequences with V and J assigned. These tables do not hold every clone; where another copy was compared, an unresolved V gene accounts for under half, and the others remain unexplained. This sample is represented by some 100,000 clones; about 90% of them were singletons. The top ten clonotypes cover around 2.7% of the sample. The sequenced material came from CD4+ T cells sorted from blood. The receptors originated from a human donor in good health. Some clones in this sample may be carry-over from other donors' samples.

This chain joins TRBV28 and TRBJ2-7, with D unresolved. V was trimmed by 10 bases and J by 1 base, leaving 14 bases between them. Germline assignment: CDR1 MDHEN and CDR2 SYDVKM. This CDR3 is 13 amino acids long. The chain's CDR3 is CATRTPRSYEQYF. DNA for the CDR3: TGTGCCACAAGGACCCCCAGGTCCTACGAGCAGTACTTC.

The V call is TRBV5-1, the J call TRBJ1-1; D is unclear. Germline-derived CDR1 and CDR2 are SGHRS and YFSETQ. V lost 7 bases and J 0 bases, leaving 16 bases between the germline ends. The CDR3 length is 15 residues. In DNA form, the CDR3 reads TGCGCCAGCCGCGTGGTGGGAACGGTGAACACTGAAGCTTTCTTT. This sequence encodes CASRVVGTVNTEAFF. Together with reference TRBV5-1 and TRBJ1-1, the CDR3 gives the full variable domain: KAGVTQTPRYLIKTRGQQVTLSCSPISGHRSVSWYQQTPGQGLQFLFEYFSETQRNKGNFPGRFSGRQFSNSRSEMNVSTLELGDSALYLCASRVVGTVNTEAFFGQGTRLTVV.

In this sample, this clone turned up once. This CDR3 is CATSRAPAGRASNTGELFF. CDR3 DNA: TGTGCCACCAGCAGGGCGCCTGCGGGCAGAGCCTCGAACACCGGGGAGCTGTTTTTT. The V and J genes are TRBV15 and TRBJ2-2, with D possibly matching TRBD2 (5 bases). Germline V CDR1 and CDR2: LNHNV, YYDKDF (reference sequence). The V end lost 3 bases, the J end lost 0 bases, and 20 bases lay between the germline ends. The CDR3 runs 19 residues.

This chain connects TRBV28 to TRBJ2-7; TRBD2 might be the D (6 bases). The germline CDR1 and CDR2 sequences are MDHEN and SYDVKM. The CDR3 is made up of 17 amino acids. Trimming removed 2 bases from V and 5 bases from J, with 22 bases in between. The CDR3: CASSLGARGRSFHEQYF. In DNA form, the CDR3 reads TGTGCCAGCAGTTTAGGGGCCCGGGGGAGGAGCTTCCACGAGCAGTACTTC.

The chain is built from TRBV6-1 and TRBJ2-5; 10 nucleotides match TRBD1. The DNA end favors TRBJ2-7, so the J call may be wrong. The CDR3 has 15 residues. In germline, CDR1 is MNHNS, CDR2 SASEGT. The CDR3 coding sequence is TGTGCCAGCAGTGACCGGGACAGGGGACCTTACGAGCAGTACTTC. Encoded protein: CASSDRDRGPYEQYF.

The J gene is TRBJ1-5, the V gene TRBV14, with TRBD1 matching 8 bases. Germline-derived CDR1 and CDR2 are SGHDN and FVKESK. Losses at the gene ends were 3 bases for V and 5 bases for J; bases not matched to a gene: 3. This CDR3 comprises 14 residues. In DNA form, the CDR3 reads TGTGCCAGCAGCCAGACAGGGGCTTATCAGCCCCAGCATTTT. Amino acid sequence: CASSQTGAYQPQHF. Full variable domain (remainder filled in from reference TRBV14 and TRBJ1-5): EAGVTQFPSHSVIEKGQTVTLRCDPISGHDNLYWYRRVMGKEIKFLLHFVKESKQDESGMPNNRFLAERTGGTYSTLKVQPAELEDSGVYFCASSQTGAYQPQHFGDGTRLSIL.

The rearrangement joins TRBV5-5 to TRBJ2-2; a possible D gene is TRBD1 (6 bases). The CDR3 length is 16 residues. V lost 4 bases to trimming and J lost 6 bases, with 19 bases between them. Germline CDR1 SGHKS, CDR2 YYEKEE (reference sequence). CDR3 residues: CASSPRLDRYSGELFF. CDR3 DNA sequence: TGTGCCAGCAGCCCCCGTTTGGACAGATACTCCGGGGAGCTGTTTTTT.

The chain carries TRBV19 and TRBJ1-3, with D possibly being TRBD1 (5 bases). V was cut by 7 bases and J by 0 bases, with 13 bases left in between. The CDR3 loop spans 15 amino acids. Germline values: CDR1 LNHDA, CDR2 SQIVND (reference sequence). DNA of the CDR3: TGTGCCAGTATTAGGGACGGAGACTCTGGAAACACCATATATTTT. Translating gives CASIRDGDSGNTIYF.

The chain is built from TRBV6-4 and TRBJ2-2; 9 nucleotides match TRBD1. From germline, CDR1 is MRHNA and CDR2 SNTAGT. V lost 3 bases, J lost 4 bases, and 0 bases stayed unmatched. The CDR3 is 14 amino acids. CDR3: CASSEQGATGELFF. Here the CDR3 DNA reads TGTGCCAGCAGTGAACAGGGGGCCACCGGGGAGCTGTTTTTT.

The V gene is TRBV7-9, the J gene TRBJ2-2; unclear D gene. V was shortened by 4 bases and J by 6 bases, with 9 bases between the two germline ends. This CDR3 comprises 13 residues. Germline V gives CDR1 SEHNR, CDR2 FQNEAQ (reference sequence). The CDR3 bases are TGTGCCAGCAGCTCCCTAGTTTCCGGGGAGCTGTTTTTT. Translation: CASSSLVSGELFF.

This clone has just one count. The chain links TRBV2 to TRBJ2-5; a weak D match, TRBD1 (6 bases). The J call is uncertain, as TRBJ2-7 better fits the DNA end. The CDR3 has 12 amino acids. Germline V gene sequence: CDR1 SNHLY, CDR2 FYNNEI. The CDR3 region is CASRLTGNEQYF. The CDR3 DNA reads TGTGCCAGCAGACTGACAGGTAACGAGCAGTACTTC.

This chain's CDR3 is CASSLAGGWRLAVTDTQYF. The DNA of the CDR3 is TGTGCCAGCAGCTTGGCAGGGGGTTGGCGACTAGCGGTCACAGATACGCAGTATTTT. This chain uses TRBV5-6 with TRBJ2-3; 9 positions agree with TRBD2. The V gene's germline CDR1 is SGHDT and CDR2 YYEEEE. The CDR3 spans 19 residues. V lost 0 bases, J lost 2 bases, and 13 bases stayed unmatched.

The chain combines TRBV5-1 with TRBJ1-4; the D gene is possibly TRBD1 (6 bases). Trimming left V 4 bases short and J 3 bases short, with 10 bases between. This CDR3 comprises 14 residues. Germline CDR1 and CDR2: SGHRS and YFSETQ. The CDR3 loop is CASSPDSANEKLFF. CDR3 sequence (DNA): TGCGCCAGCAGCCCGGACAGTGCTAATGAAAAACTGTTTTTT.

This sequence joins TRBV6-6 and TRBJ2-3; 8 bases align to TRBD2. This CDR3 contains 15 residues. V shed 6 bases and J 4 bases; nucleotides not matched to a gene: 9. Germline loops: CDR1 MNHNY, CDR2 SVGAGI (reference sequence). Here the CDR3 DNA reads TGTGCCAGCAGCGGCAAGCGGGAGCACTCAGATACGCAGTATTTT. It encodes CASSGKREHSDTQYF.

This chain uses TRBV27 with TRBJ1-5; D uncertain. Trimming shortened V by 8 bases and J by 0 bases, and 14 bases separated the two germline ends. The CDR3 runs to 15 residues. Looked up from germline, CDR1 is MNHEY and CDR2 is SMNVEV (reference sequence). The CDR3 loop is CASWRRIDSNQPQHF. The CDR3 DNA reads TGTGCCAGCTGGCGCAGAATTGATAGCAATCAGCCCCAGCATTTT.

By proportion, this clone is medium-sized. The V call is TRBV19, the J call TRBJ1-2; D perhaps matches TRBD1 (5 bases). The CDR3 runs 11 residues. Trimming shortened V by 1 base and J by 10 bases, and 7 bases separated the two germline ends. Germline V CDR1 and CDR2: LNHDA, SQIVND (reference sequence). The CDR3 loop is CASSIATAYTF. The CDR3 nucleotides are TGTGCCAGTAGTATAGCGACAGCCTACACCTTC.

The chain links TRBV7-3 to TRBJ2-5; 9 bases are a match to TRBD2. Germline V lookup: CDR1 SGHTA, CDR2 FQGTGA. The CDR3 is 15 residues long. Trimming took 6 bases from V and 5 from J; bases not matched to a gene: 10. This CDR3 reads CASSPRSGSRETQYF. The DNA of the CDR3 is TGTGCCAGCAGTCCCCGTAGCGGGAGTCGGGAGACCCAGTACTTC.

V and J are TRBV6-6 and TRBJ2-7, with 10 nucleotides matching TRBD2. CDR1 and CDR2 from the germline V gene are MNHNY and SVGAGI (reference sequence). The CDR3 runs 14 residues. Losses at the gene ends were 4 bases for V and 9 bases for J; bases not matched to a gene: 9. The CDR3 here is CASSWSSGRGVQYF. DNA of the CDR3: TGTGCCAGCAGTTGGTCTAGCGGGAGAGGTGTGCAGTACTTC.

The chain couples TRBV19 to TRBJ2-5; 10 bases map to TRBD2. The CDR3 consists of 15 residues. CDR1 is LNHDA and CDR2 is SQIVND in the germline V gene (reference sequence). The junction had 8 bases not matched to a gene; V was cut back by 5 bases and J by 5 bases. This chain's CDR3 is CASSPGTSEYETQYF. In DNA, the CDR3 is TGTGCCAGTAGTCCCGGGACTAGCGAATACGAGACCCAGTACTTC.

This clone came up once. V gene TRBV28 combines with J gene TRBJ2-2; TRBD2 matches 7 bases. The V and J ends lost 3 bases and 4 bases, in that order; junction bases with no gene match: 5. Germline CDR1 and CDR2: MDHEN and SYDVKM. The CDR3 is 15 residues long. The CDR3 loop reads CASSLTASGTGELFF. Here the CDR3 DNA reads TGTGCCAGCAGTTTGACGGCTAGCGGCACCGGGGAGCTGTTTTTT.

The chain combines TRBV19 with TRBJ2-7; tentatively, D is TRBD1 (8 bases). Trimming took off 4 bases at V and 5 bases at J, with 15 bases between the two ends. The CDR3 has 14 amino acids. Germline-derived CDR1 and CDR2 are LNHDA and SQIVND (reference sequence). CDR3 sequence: CASSNTGGGHEQYF. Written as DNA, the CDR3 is TGTGCCAGTAGTAACACAGGGGGGGGCCACGAGCAGTACTTC.

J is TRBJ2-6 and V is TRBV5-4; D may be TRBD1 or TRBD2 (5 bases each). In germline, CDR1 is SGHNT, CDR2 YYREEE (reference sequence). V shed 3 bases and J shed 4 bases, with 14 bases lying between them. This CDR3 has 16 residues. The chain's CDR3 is CASSWDGLSGANVLTF. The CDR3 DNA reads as TGTGCCAGCAGCTGGGACGGTCTCTCGGGGGCCAACGTCCTGACTTTC.

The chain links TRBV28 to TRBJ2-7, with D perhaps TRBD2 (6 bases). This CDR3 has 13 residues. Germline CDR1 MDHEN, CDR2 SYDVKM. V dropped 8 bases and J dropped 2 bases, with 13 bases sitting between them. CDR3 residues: CASGLGGPYEQYF. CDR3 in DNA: TGTGCCAGCGGTCTTGGAGGGCCCTACGAGCAGTACTTC.

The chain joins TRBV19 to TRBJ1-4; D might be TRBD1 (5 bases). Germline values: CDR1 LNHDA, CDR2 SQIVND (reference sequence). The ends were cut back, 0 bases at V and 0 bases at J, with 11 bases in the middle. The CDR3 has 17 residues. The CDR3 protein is CASSIDRGGATNEKLFF. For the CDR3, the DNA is TGTGCCAGTAGTATAGACCGCGGGGGGGCAACTAATGAAAAACTGTTTTTT.

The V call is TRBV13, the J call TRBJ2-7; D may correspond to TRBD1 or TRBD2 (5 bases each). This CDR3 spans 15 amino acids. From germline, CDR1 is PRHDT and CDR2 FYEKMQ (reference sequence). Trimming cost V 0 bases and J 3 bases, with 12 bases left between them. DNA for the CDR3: TGTGCCAGCAGCTTAGGTGGTGGGACCCTCTACGAGCAGTACTTC. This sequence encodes CASSLGGGTLYEQYF.

CDR3 sequence (DNA): TGTGCCAGCAGCGTCCTTGTCCGGGGCGCGGAAGGCTACACCTTC. It codes for CASSVLVRGAEGYTF. The chain couples TRBV5-4 to TRBJ1-2; maybe TRBD1 (5 bases). Trimming removed 4 bases from V and 8 bases from J, with 21 bases in between. The CDR3 contains 15 residues. Germline values: CDR1 SGHNT, CDR2 YYREEE (reference sequence). Filled out from reference TRBV5-4 and TRBJ1-2, the complete variable domain reads ETGVTQSPTHLIKTRGQQVTLRCSSQSGHNTVSWYQQALGQGPQFIFQYYREEENGRGNFPPRFSGLQFPNYSSELNVNALELDDSALYLCASSVLVRGAEGYTFGSGTRLTVV.

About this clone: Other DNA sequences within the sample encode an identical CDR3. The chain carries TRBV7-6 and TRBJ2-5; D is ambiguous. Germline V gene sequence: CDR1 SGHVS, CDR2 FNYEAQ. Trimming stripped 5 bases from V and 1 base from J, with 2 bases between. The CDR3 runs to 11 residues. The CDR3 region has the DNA TGTGCCAGCAGCCTCCAAGAGACCCAGTACTTC. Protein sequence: CASSLQETQYF.

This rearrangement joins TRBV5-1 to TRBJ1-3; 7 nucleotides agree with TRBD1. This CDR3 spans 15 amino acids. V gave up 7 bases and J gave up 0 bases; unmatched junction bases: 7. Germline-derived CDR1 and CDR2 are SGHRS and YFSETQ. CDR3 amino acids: CASQQGKSSGNTIYF. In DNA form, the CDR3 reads TGCGCCAGCCAACAGGGGAAAAGCTCTGGAAACACCATATATTTT.

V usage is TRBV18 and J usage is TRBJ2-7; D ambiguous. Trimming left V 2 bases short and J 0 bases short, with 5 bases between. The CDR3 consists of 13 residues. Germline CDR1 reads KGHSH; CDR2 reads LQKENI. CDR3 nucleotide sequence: TGTGCCAGCTCACCAGACATCTCCTACGAGCAGTACTTC. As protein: CASSPDISYEQYF. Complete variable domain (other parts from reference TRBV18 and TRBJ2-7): NAGVMQNPRHLVRRRGQEARLRCSPMKGHSHVYWYRQLPEEGLKFMVYLQKENIIDESGMPKERFSAEFPKEGPSILRIQQVVRGDSAAYFCASSPDISYEQYFGPGTRLTVT.

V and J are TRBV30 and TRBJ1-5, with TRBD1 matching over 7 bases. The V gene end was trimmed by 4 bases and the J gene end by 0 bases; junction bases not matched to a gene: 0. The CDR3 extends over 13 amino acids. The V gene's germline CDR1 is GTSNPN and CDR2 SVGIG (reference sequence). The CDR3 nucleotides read TGTGCCTGGAACAGGGGTAGCAATCAGCCCCAGCATTTT. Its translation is CAWNRGSNQPQHF.

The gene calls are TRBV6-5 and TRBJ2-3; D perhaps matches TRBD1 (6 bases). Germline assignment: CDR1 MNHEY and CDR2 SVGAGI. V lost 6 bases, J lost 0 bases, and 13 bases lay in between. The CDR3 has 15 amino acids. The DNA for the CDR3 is TGTGCCAGCAGAACAGGGTTGATCAGCACAGATACGCAGTATTTT. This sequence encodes CASRTGLISTDTQYF.